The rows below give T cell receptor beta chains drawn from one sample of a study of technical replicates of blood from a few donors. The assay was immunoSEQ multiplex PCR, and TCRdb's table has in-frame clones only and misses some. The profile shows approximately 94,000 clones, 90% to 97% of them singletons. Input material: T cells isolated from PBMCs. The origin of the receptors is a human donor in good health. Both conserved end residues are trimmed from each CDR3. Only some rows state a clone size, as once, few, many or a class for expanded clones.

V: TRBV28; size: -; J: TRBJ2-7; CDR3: ASSLAGFDEQY
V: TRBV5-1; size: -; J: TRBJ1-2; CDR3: ASSLGMGGDYGYT
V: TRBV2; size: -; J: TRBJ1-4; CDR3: ASGGQWEKLF
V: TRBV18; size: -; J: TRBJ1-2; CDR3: ASSPGQGSYYGYT
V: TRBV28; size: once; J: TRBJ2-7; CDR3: ASISGQGSYEQY
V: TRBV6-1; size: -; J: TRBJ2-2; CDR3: ASSGLAGPTGELF
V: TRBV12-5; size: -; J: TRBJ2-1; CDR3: ASGSGGSTDLNEQF
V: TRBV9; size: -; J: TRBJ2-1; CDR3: ASSVGVGLAGVEQF
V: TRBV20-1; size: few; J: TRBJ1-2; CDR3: SGRPGYGYT
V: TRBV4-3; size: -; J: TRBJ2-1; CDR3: ASSQEKTSGHYNEQF
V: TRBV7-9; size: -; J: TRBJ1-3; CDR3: ASSLLGGTGNTIY